Included here is one T cell receptor (beta chain) sequence, with context. The antigen is undetermined. V lost 0 bases, J lost 6 bases, and 9 bases lay in between. The CDR3 has 14 residues. CDR1 SGDLS and CDR2 YYNGEE come from the germline V gene. This sample was taken from a study of T cells in localized non-small cell lung cancer. The data were produced by immunoSEQ multiplex PCR, yet TCRdb's version contains in-frame clones alone and is incomplete. Found here are 48,000 or so clones, 86% of them singletons; the top ten hold 15% to 20%. The study, taken as a whole, reports: Of the tissues analyzed, uninvolved adjacent lung showed maximal T cell clonality, greater than tumor. Heterogeneity remains possible because sequencing was limited to only one tumor region. The appearance of a median 57 of the top 100 tumor clones was seen in adjacent lung. Longer overall survival associated with higher blood T cell density; shorter survival with higher adjacent-lung clonality.

This sequence was found in a male donor older than 55 with stage III squamous cell lung carcinoma. The sequences come from peripheral blood, collected before any cancer treatment. The genes are TRBV9 and TRBJ2-2; no definite D call. The CDR3 spells CASSVVAVPGELFF. CDR3 sequence (DNA): TGTGCCAGCAGCGTAGTGGCCGTTCCCGGGGAGCTGTTTTTT. The entire variable domain, with the rest obtained from reference TRBV9 and TRBJ2-2, is as follows: DSGVTQTPKHLITATGQRVTLRCSPRSGDLSVYWYQQSLDQGLQFLIQYYNGEERAKGNILERFSAQQFPDLHSELNLSSLELGDSALYFCASSVVAVPGELFFGEGSRLTVL.